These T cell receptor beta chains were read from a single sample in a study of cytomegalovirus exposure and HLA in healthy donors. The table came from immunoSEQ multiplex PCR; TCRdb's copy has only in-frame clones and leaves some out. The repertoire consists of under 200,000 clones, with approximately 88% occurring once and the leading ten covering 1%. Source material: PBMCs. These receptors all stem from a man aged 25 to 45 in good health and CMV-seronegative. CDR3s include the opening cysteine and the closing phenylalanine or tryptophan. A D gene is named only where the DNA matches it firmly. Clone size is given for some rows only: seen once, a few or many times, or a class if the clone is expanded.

CDR3aa: CASSYRQGANYGYTF; CDR3nt: TGTGCCAGCAGTTACCGGCAGGGGGCAAACTATGGCTACACCTTC; abundance: NA; j_gene: TRBJ1-2; d_gene: TRBD1; v_gene: TRBV6-5
CDR3aa: CASSISGTHFYEQYF; CDR3nt: TGTGCCAGCAGTATATCCGGGACTCACTTCTACGAGCAGTACTTC; abundance: NA; j_gene: TRBJ2-7; d_gene: NA; v_gene: TRBV27
CDR3aa: CASSEDPGLAGAMLETQYF; CDR3nt: TGTGCCAGCAGTGAAGACCCCGGACTAGCGGGGGCGATGCTGGAGACCCAGTACTTC; abundance: few; j_gene: TRBJ2-5; d_gene: TRBD2; v_gene: TRBV6-1
CDR3aa: CASSLRTGVMQYF; CDR3nt: TGTGCCAGCAGCTTAAGGACAGGGGTCATGCAGTACTTC; abundance: NA; j_gene: TRBJ2-7; d_gene: TRBD1; v_gene: TRBV7-6
CDR3aa: CASSSYEMGDYTF; CDR3nt: TGTGCCAGCAGCTCGTATGAGATGGGAGACTACACCTTC; abundance: NA; j_gene: TRBJ1-2; d_gene: NA; v_gene: TRBV9
CDR3aa: CASSPGQLHYGYTF; CDR3nt: TGCGCCAGCAGCCCCGGACAGCTCCATTATGGCTACACCTTC; abundance: NA; j_gene: TRBJ1-2; d_gene: NA; v_gene: TRBV4-1
CDR3aa: CASHIGGTGGTGELFF; CDR3nt: TGTGCCAGTCATATTGGAGGGACAGGGGGCACCGGGGAGCTGTTTTTT; abundance: few; j_gene: TRBJ2-2; d_gene: TRBD1; v_gene: TRBV19
CDR3aa: CASSLGGAIVEAFF; CDR3nt: TGCGCCAGCAGCTTGGGCGGTGCCATAGTTGAAGCTTTCTTT; abundance: NA; j_gene: TRBJ1-1; d_gene: NA; v_gene: TRBV5-1
CDR3aa: CASSSSGTGSQETQYF; CDR3nt: TGTGCCAGCAGCTCCAGCGGGACAGGGTCCCAAGAGACCCAGTACTTC; abundance: NA; j_gene: TRBJ2-5; d_gene: TRBD1; v_gene: TRBV7-9
CDR3aa: CASSTVKTGYQETQYF; CDR3nt: TGCGCCAGCAGCACAGTAAAGACAGGGTACCAAGAGACCCAGTACTTC; abundance: few; j_gene: TRBJ2-5; d_gene: TRBD1; v_gene: TRBV5-1
CDR3aa: CASSLEGAWADTQYF; CDR3nt: TGTGCCAGCAGCTTAGAGGGGGCGTGGGCAGATACGCAGTATTTT; abundance: NA; j_gene: TRBJ2-3; d_gene: NA; v_gene: TRBV11-2
CDR3aa: CASKLWGRQETQYF; CDR3nt: TGTGCCAGCAAGCTTTGGGGGAGGCAAGAGACCCAGTACTTC; abundance: NA; j_gene: TRBJ2-5; d_gene: NA; v_gene: TRBV5-6
CDR3aa: CASIPSAGDNSPLHF; CDR3nt: TGCGCCAGCATCCCATCGGCAGGGGATAATTCACCCCTCCACTTT; abundance: NA; j_gene: TRBJ1-6; d_gene: NA; v_gene: TRBV10-1
CDR3aa: CASSQGIQDLYEQYF; CDR3nt: TGCGCCAGCAGCCAAGGTATACAGGATCTCTACGAGCAGTACTTC; abundance: NA; j_gene: TRBJ2-7; d_gene: NA; v_gene: TRBV4-3
CDR3aa: CASSLRDRGDNEQYF; CDR3nt: TGTGCCAGCAGCTTACGGGACAGGGGAGACAACGAGCAGTACTTC; abundance: once; j_gene: TRBJ2-7; d_gene: TRBD1; v_gene: TRBV7-6
CDR3aa: CASSLGRTLGGNEKLFF; CDR3nt: TGTGCCAGCAGCTTGGGACGGACCCTCGGGGGTAATGAAAAACTGTTTTTT; abundance: NA; j_gene: TRBJ1-4; d_gene: NA; v_gene: TRBV11-3
CDR3aa: CAISEPRQVADYGYTF; CDR3nt: TGTGCCATCAGTGAGCCCAGACAGGTCGCTGACTATGGCTACACCTTC; abundance: NA; j_gene: TRBJ1-2; d_gene: NA; v_gene: TRBV10-3
CDR3aa: CAWGQGFQETQYF; CDR3nt: TGTGCCTGGGGACAGGGCTTCCAAGAGACCCAGTACTTC; abundance: NA; j_gene: TRBJ2-5; d_gene: TRBD1; v_gene: TRBV30
CDR3aa: CASSRRSTGGNEQFF; CDR3nt: TGTGCCAGCAGTCGGCGGTCGACAGGGGGCAATGAGCAGTTCTTC; abundance: NA; j_gene: TRBJ2-1; d_gene: TRBD1; v_gene: TRBV28
CDR3aa: CASSLVGQGYTEAFF; CDR3nt: TGCGCCAGCAGCTTGGTGGGACAGGGCTACACTGAAGCTTTCTTT; abundance: NA; j_gene: TRBJ1-1; d_gene: TRBD1; v_gene: TRBV5-1
CDR3aa: CASSLRRNRGGNQPQHF; CDR3nt: TGTGCCAGCAGTCTTAGGAGGAACAGGGGCGGCAATCAGCCCCAGCATTTT; abundance: NA; j_gene: TRBJ1-5; d_gene: TRBD1; v_gene: TRBV28
CDR3aa: CASYRPGKGDTEAFF; CDR3nt: TGTGCCAGCTACCGCCCGGGGAAGGGAGACACTGAAGCTTTCTTT; abundance: NA; j_gene: TRBJ1-1; d_gene: NA; v_gene: TRBV18
CDR3aa: CASSLRASGGAWEQYF; CDR3nt: TGCGCCAGCAGCTTGAGGGCGAGCGGGGGGGCATGGGAGCAGTACTTC; abundance: NA; j_gene: TRBJ2-7; d_gene: TRBD2; v_gene: TRBV5-1
CDR3aa: CASSQKGTGTYTLNSPLHF; CDR3nt: TGCGCCAGCAGTCAAAAGGGGACAGGGACGTATACTCTCAATTCACCCCTCCACTTT; abundance: NA; j_gene: TRBJ1-6; d_gene: TRBD1; v_gene: TRBV23-1
CDR3aa: CASTHGADGGELFF; CDR3nt: TGTGCCAGTACCCATGGGGCGGACGGCGGGGAGCTGTTTTTT; abundance: NA; j_gene: TRBJ2-2; d_gene: NA; v_gene: TRBV19
CDR3aa: CASSQGLAGSFAKNIQYF; CDR3nt: TGTGCCAGCAGCCAAGGACTAGCGGGATCCTTTGCCAAAAACATTCAGTACTTC; abundance: NA; j_gene: TRBJ2-4; d_gene: TRBD2; v_gene: TRBV7-6